One sample yielded the 27 T cell receptor beta chains listed below, sequenced in a study of cytomegalovirus exposure and HLA in healthy donors. 60 Vbeta and 13 Jbeta primers were used in PCR. This table comes from immunoSEQ multiplex PCR, and its TCRdb copy is limited to in-frame clones, with some not included. The data hold roughly 140,000 clones, with roughly 70% observed a single time. The sequenced material came from PBMCs. All receptors come from a man in his sixties in good health and CMV-seronegative.

The gene calls are TRBV5-1 and TRBJ2-1; 9 bases align to TRBD1. The J segment lost 0 bases and the V segment lost 0 bases, leaving 1 base of the junction unmatched. Germline CDR1 reads SGHRS; CDR2 reads YFSETQ. This CDR3 is built from 16 residues. CDR3 in DNA: TGCGCCAGCAGCTTGGGGGGACAGGGCTCCTACAATGAGCAGTTCTTC. This encodes CASSLGGQGSYNEQFF.

This clone was recorded once. The rearrangement joins TRBV29-1 to TRBJ1-2, with 9 bases aligning to TRBD1. The CDR3 loop spans 15 amino acids. CDR1 and CDR2 (germline): SQVTM, ANQGSEA. The ends lost 7 bases at V and 6 bases at J; junction bases unmatched: 15. CDR3 residues: CSALRDRDVLDGYTF. The CDR3 DNA is TGCAGCGCGCTCCGGGACAGGGATGTCTTGGATGGCTACACCTTC. The full variable domain, its missing parts supplied by reference TRBV29-1 and TRBJ1-2, is SAVISQKPSRDICQRGTSLTIQCQVDSQVTMMFWYRQQPGQSLTLIATANQGSEATYESGFVIDKFPISRPNLTFSTLTVSNMSPEDSSIYLCSALRDRDVLDGYTFGSGTRLTVV.

The table lists this clone with a few counts. This chain connects TRBV11-2 to TRBJ2-2; TRBD2 matches at 16 bases. The V gene end was trimmed by 5 bases and the J gene end by 8 bases; junction bases not matched to a gene: 8. Germline V gives CDR1 SGHAT, CDR2 FQNNGV. The CDR3 is made up of 17 amino acids. CDR3 loop: CASSPGTSGRALGELFF. Written as DNA, the CDR3 is TGTGCCAGCAGCCCGGGGACTAGCGGGAGGGCCTTGGGGGAGCTGTTTTTT.

The chain couples TRBV11-2 to TRBJ2-7; 11 positions match TRBD2. J gave up 2 bases and V 4 bases, and 4 bases lay outside the gene matches. The CDR3 is 15 residues long. CDR1 is SGHAT and CDR2 is FQNNGV in the germline V gene. The CDR3 region has the DNA TGTGCCAGCAGCTCGGGACTAGCGGAGGCCTACGAGCAGTACTTC. It encodes CASSSGLAEAYEQYF. Full variable domain (outside the CDR3, taken from reference TRBV11-2 and TRBJ2-7): EAGVAQSPRYKIIEKRQSVAFWCNPISGHATLYWYQQILGQGPKLLIQFQNNGVVDDSQLPKDRFSAERLKGVDSTLKIQPAKLEDSAVYLCASSSGLAEAYEQYFGPGTRLTVT.

The chain is built from TRBV4-2 and TRBJ2-1, with D possibly being TRBD1 (5 bases). The CDR3 covers 13 residues. V lost 0 bases and J lost 6, with 6 bases in between. CDR1 is LGHNA, CDR2 YNFKEQ, per germline. The CDR3 is CASSQERGNEQFF. DNA for the CDR3: TGTGCCAGCAGCCAAGAAAGGGGCAATGAGCAGTTCTTC.

The chain combines TRBV28 with TRBJ1-1; 8 nucleotides match TRBD1. V gave up 6 bases and J gave up 1 base; unmatched junction bases: 4. CDR1 is MDHEN, CDR2 SYDVKM, per germline. The CDR3 is made up of 14 amino acids. The CDR3 sequence: CASRQGTGNTEAFF. CDR3 DNA sequence: TGTGCCAGCAGACAGGGGACAGGGAACACTGAAGCTTTCTTT.

The chain carries TRBV29-1 and TRBJ1-1; a possible D gene is TRBD1 (5 bases). The CDR3 length is 12 residues. Germline values: CDR1 SQVTM, CDR2 ANQGSEA. V lost 7 bases and J lost 3, with 12 bases in between. For the CDR3, the DNA is TGCAGCGCCCAGCCAGGGTACACTGAAGCTTTCTTT. Translating it yields CSAQPGYTEAFF.

The J gene is TRBJ2-3, the V gene TRBV7-3, with D uncertain. Germline V gene sequence: CDR1 SGHTA, CDR2 FQGTGA. The CDR3 length is 11 residues. With 4 bases removed from V and 3 bases from J, the gap between germline ends came to 2 bases. The CDR3 is CASSSTDTQYF. CDR3 sequence (DNA): TGTGCCAGCAGCTCAACAGATACGCAGTATTTT.

V usage is TRBV5-1 and J usage is TRBJ1-1, with 8 nucleotides matching TRBD1. Unmatched junction bases numbered 3, after V lost 0 bases and J lost 8 bases. CDR1 is SGHRS and CDR2 is YFSETQ in the germline V gene. The CDR3 is made up of 13 amino acids. The CDR3 loop reads CASSLAGTGEAFF. The CDR3 DNA follows: TGCGCCAGCAGCTTGGCCGGGACAGGAGAAGCTTTCTTT.

This clone was seen a single time. As DNA, the CDR3 is TGTGCCAGTAGTATGGACAGTTTGAACACTGAAGCTTTCTTT. Protein sequence: CASSMDSLNTEAFF. The chain recombines TRBV19 with TRBJ1-1; TRBD1 is a possible D gene (6 bases). The V and J ends lost 3 bases and 0 bases respectively, with 8 bases between them. CDR1 is LNHDA, CDR2 SQIVND, per germline (reference sequence). This CDR3 is built from 14 residues.

The chain has TRBV18 and TRBJ2-1, with TRBD2 matching 13 bases. The junction had 4 bases not matched to a gene; V was cut back by 3 bases and J by 2 bases. This CDR3 has 17 residues. From germline, CDR1 is KGHSH and CDR2 LQKENI. CDR3: CASSPLTSGRPYNEQFF. The CDR3 nucleotides are TGTGCCAGCTCACCTCTGACTAGCGGGAGGCCCTACAATGAGCAGTTCTTC. The full variable domain, with the rest looked up from reference TRBV18 and TRBJ2-1, is NAGVMQNPRHLVRRRGQEARLRCSPMKGHSHVYWYRQLPEEGLKFMVYLQKENIIDESGMPKERFSAEFPKEGPSILRIQQVVRGDSAAYFCASSPLTSGRPYNEQFFGPGTRLTVL.

The rearrangement uses TRBV5-1 and TRBJ2-5, with D maybe TRBD2 (6 bases). The CDR3 is 13 residues long. CDR1 is SGHRS and CDR2 is YFSETQ in the germline V gene. The V end was cut by 0 bases, the J end by 5 bases, with 8 bases between. This CDR3 is CASSLEGRETQYF. Here the CDR3 DNA reads TGCGCCAGCAGCTTGGAGGGGAGGGAGACCCAGTACTTC.

The chain carries TRBV7-9 and TRBJ2-7; D perhaps matches TRBD1 (6 bases). CDR3 size: 14 residues. Trimming stripped 0 bases from V and 3 bases from J, with 9 bases between. Germline V gives CDR1 SEHNR, CDR2 FQNEAQ (reference sequence). Here the CDR3 DNA reads TGTGCCAGCAGCTTAGCGGTGGACAGCTACGAGCAGTACTTC. Encoded protein: CASSLAVDSYEQYF. The full variable domain, with the rest looked up from reference TRBV7-9 and TRBJ2-7, is DTGVSQNPRHKITKRGQNVTFRCDPISEHNRLYWYRQTLGQGPEFLTYFQNEAQLEKSRLLSDRFSAERPKGSFSTLEIQRTEQGDSAMYLCASSLAVDSYEQYFGPGTRLTVT.

V and J are TRBV5-1 and TRBJ2-7, with 9 nucleotides matching TRBD1. Germline V gives CDR1 SGHRS, CDR2 YFSETQ. J gave up 2 bases and V 4 bases, and 7 bases lay outside the gene matches. This CDR3 spans 15 amino acids. CDR3 sequence reads: CASSATTGGPYEQYF. DNA of the CDR3: TGCGCCAGCAGCGCGACGACAGGGGGTCCCTACGAGCAGTACTTC.

V gene TRBV9 combines with J gene TRBJ1-2; no firm D call. The CDR3 loop spans 12 amino acids. Germline V lookup: CDR1 SGDLS, CDR2 YYNGEE. The V end was cut by 6 bases, the J end by 2 bases, with 8 bases between. As DNA, the CDR3 is TGTGCCAGCAACGGGTGGAACTATGGCTACACCTTC. Encoded protein: CASNGWNYGYTF.

This rearrangement joins TRBV11-1 to TRBJ2-3; the D gene is possibly TRBD2 (5 bases). The CDR3 covers 15 residues. CDR1 SGHAT and CDR2 FQDESV come from the germline V gene (reference sequence). V was pared by 1 base and J by 2 bases, with 10 bases between. The CDR3 coding sequence is TGTGCCAGCAGCTTAGAGGAGCGGTCCACAGATACGCAGTATTTT. Protein sequence: CASSLEERSTDTQYF. The full variable domain, rest sourced from reference TRBV11-1 and TRBJ2-3, is EAEVAQSPRYKITEKSQAVAFWCDPISGHATLYWYRQILGQGPELLVQFQDESVVDDSQLPKDRFSAERLKGVDSTLKIQPAELGDSAMYLCASSLEERSTDTQYFGPGTRLTVL.

This clone has a handful of counts. V is TRBV6-5 and J is TRBJ1-1; D gene uncertain. From germline, CDR1 is MNHEY and CDR2 SVGAGI. The CDR3 sequence is 12 residues long. The V gene lost 8 bases and the J gene lost 1 base, with 8 bases spanning the gap. The CDR3 DNA follows: TGTGCCAGCTCGAGAGAGAACACTGAAGCTTTCTTT. Its protein is CASSRENTEAFF.

The chain employs TRBV6-1 and TRBJ2-3, with 10 bases that match TRBD1. The V segment lost 3 bases and the J segment 4 bases; nucleotides outside the gene matches: 1. The CDR3 length is 14 residues. CDR1 is MNHNS, CDR2 SASEGT, per germline. CDR3 protein: CASSEDRGSDTQYF. The DNA of the CDR3 is TGTGCCAGCAGTGAGGACAGGGGGTCAGATACGCAGTATTTT.

In this sample, this clone turned up a few times. The genes are TRBV4-3 and TRBJ1-4, with D unresolved. The CDR3 has 14 residues. V was pared by 3 bases and J by 8 bases, with 13 bases between. Germline V gene lookup returns CDR1 LGHNA and CDR2 YSLEER. Here the CDR3 DNA reads TGCGCCAGCAGCCACTCCCGGGAGGGCGAAAAACTGTTTTTT. This encodes CASSHSREGEKLFF.

In DNA, the CDR3 is TGTGCCAGCAGCTGGACCGACGTCTGGACAGGGGTTGTACGAACTGAAGCTTTCTTT. It yields the protein CASSWTDVWTGVVRTEAFF. This chain joins TRBV7-8 and TRBJ1-1; TRBD1 agrees at 9 bases. CDR1 is SGHVS and CDR2 is FQNEAQ in the germline V gene. The CDR3 sequence is 19 residues long. J gave up 5 bases and V 4 bases, and 20 bases lay outside the gene matches.

This chain links TRBV29-1 with TRBJ2-7, with 9 nucleotides matching TRBD1. Germline V gives CDR1 SQVTM, CDR2 ANQGSEA. Trimming took 0 bases from V and 6 from J; bases not matched to a gene: 9. The CDR3 length is 15 residues. CDR3 in DNA: TGCAGCGTTGAAGAACCGCCGGGACAGGGAAGCGAGCAGTACTTC. This translates into CSVEEPPGQGSEQYF.

This clone turned up a few times. The rearrangement links TRBV29-1 to TRBJ1-1, with D perhaps matching TRBD1 (6 bases). Per germline, CDR1 SQVTM and CDR2 ANQGSEA. V lost 7 bases, J lost 4 bases, and 16 bases lay in between. This CDR3 comprises 13 residues. The CDR3 DNA reads TGCAGCGGGACACAACAGGGTCCCACTGAAGCTTTCTTT. The encoded protein is CSGTQQGPTEAFF.

The sample holds one count of this clone. The chain joins TRBV28 to TRBJ1-3, with TRBD1 matching 7 bases. CDR3 length: 13 residues. Germline V gives CDR1 MDHEN, CDR2 SYDVKM. J lost 4 bases, V lost 8 bases, and 5 bases had no gene match. The CDR3: CASSQGNGNTIYF. The CDR3 DNA reads TGTGCCAGCTCACAGGGGAACGGAAACACCATATATTTT. Using reference TRBV28 and TRBJ1-3 for the parts outside the CDR3, the full variable domain is DVKVTQSSRYLVKRTGEKVFLECVQDMDHENMFWYRQDPGLGLRLIYFSYDVKMKEKGDIPEGYSVSREKKERFSLILESASTNQTSMYLCASSQGNGNTIYFGEGSWLTVV.

The chain uses TRBV11-2 and TRBJ2-5; 13 positions agree with TRBD2. V was clipped by 5 bases and J by 7 bases; unmatched bases: 7. From germline, CDR1 is SGHAT and CDR2 FQNNGV. The CDR3 has 15 amino acids. The CDR3 is CASSPRLAGGVTQYF. CDR3 DNA: TGTGCCAGCAGCCCGAGACTAGCGGGAGGAGTGACCCAGTACTTC.

The J gene is TRBJ2-7, the V gene TRBV4-3, with D maybe TRBD2 (6 bases). Germline V gene lookup returns CDR1 LGHNA and CDR2 YSLEER. V was shortened by 0 bases and J by 2 bases, with 8 bases between the two germline ends. CDR3 length equals 14 residues. In nucleotides, the CDR3 is TGCGCCAGCAGCCAAGATCGGGGGACCTACGAGCAGTACTTC. It is translated as CASSQDRGTYEQYF.

About this clone: Sequence at one end of the junction differs from germline and may be a read error. The rearrangement links TRBV5-1 to TRBJ2-3; a weak D match, TRBD2 (6 bases). CDR1 and CDR2 (germline): SGHRS, YFSETQ. This CDR3 region has 16 residues. The CDR3 protein is CASSLAGLAKSDTQYF. In DNA, the CDR3 is TGCGCCAGTAGCTTGGCCGGTCTAGCGAAATCAGATACGCAGTATTTT.

The V call is TRBV11-3, the J call TRBJ2-5, with D possibly being TRBD1 (6 bases). The V end lost 3 bases, the J end lost 5 bases, and 10 bases lay between the germline ends. This CDR3 has 13 amino acids. CDR1 is SGHNT, CDR2 YENEEA, per germline. For the CDR3, the DNA is TGTGCCAGCAGCTTCGCAGGGGTGGAGACCCAGTACTTC. Protein product: CASSFAGVETQYF.